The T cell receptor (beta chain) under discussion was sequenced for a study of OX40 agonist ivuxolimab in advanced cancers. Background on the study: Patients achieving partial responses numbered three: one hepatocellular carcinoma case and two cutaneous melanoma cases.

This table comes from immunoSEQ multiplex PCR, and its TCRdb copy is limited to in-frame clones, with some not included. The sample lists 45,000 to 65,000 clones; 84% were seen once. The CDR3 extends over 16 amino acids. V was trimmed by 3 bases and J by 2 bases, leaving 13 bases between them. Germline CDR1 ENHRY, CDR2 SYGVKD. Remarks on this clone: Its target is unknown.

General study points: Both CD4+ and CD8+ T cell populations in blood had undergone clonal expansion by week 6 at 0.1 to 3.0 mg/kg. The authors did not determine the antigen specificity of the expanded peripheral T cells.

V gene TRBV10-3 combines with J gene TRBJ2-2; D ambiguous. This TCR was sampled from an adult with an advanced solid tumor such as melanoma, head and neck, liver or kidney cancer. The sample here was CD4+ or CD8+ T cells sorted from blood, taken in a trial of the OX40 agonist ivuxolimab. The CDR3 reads CAISDEALSNTGELFF. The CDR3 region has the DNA TGTGCCATCAGTGATGAAGCGCTATCAAACACCGGGGAGCTGTTTTTT.